The sequence of this T cell receptor (beta chain) was determined in a study of beta chain features in type 1 diabetes. Study summary: There were 90 million to 110 million sorted cells examined across all samples.

The germline gives CDR1 GTSNPN, CDR2 SVGIG (reference sequence). Trimming cost V 3 bases and J 4 bases; bases outside gene matches: 13. There are 18 residues in the CDR3. Points on this clone: The antigen is unknown.

All of the isolated RNA was reverse transcribed, so expressed TCRB transcripts were sequenced. Approximately 3.4 million reads, on average, came from each naive, central memory and regulatory T cell sample. Measured with immunoSEQ multiplex PCR; TCRdb has only the in-frame clones, and not every one. Here the sample spans approximately 380,000 clones, about 15% being singletons. Study-wide points: The naive, central memory and Treg TCRB repertoires showed an apparent similarity that was greater among patients than among healthy donors. Significant though moderate, a shortening of TCRB CDR3s appeared in all four CD4+ subsets of Type 1 diabetes patients.

The specimen was naive CD4+ T cells from blood. The chain is built from TRBV30 and TRBJ2-2; 11 nucleotides align to TRBD2. The TCR was taken from a woman aged 18 to 35 in good health. CDR3 bases: TGTGCCTGGAGAGGGAGTTTGCTAGCGGGAGGCGGCACCGGGGAGCTGTTTTTT. Translating gives CAWRGSLLAGGGTGELFF.